This TCR beta chain was captured by sequencing in a study of blood T cell repertoires in COVID-19. TCRdb's table, derived via immunoSEQ multiplex PCR, lists solely in-frame clones and lacks some. Among around 100,000 clones listed, approximately 87% were seen once. The CDR3 consists of 16 residues. The germline V gene has CDR1 SGHTA and CDR2 FQGNSA. On this clone: The junction departs from the called germline gene at one end, perhaps through a read error.

The sample was peripheral blood. The chain has TRBV7-2 and TRBJ1-3; weak D call: TRBD1 (5 bases). This receptor was obtained from a human donor in a cohort sampled during active COVID-19. Here the CDR3 DNA reads TGTGCCAGCAGCGTAGCCGGGGGTTACTCTGGAAACACCATATATTTT. Its translation is CASSVAGGYSGNTIYF.